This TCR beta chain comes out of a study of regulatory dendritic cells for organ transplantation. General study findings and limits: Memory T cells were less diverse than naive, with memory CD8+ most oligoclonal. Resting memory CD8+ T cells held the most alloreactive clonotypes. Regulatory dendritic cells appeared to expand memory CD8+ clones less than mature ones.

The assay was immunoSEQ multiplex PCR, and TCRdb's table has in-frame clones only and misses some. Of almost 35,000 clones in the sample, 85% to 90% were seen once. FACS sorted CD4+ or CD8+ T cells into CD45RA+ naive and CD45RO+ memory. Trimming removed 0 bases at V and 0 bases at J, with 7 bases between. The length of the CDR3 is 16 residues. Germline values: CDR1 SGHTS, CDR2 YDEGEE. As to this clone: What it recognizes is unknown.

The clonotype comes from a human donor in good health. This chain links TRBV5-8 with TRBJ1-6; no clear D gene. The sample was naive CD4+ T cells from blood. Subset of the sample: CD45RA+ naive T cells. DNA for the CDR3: TGTGCCAGCAGCTTGGATGGGAGCTCCTATAATTCACCCCTCCACTTT. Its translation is CASSLDGSSYNSPLHF.